The 24 T cell receptor beta chains reported below all come from one sample, sequenced in a study of blood T cell repertoires in COVID-19 (dated by TCRdb to 2020 to 2022). Library preparation was by the immunoSEQ multiplex PCR assay. What TCRdb holds here is the immuneACCESS table cut down to in-frame rearrangements. Part of the clones is not present; checked against another copy, under half of the missing clones reflect an unresolved V gene, and the others are unexplained. The sample data list around 250,000 clones, and roughly 88% of these were observed just once. The ten largest clonotypes hold 9% to 15% of the sample. The sample taken for sequencing was peripheral blood. The receptors were sampled from a man older than 75 with acute or convalescent COVID-19.

In nucleotides, the CDR3 is TGTGCCAGCTCACCGCGCACGTTATTCACAGATACGCAGTATTTT. This translates into CASSPRTLFTDTQYF. V is TRBV18 and J is TRBJ2-3; no firm D call. The ends were cut back, 3 bases at V and 2 bases at J, with 12 bases in the middle. The CDR3 is 15 residues long. CDR1 KGHSH and CDR2 LQKENI come from the germline V gene.

The chain links TRBV5-6 to TRBJ1-1; D unresolved. Germline loops: CDR1 SGHDT, CDR2 YYEEEE. V shed 6 bases and J shed 1 base, with 19 bases lying between them. This CDR3 has 16 amino acids. CDR3 loop: CASTLSPQKPNTEAFF. CDR3 nucleotide sequence: TGTGCCAGCACCCTTTCCCCGCAGAAACCGAACACTGAAGCTTTCTTT.

In this sample, this clone turned up a few times. V is TRBV7-9 and J is TRBJ1-2; D perhaps matches TRBD1 (5 bases). Trimming stripped 4 bases from V and 5 bases from J, with 11 bases between. In germline, CDR1 is SEHNR, CDR2 FQNEAQ (reference sequence). The CDR3 covers 13 residues. CDR3 loop: CASSSSGSYGYTF. The CDR3 DNA reads TGTGCCAGCAGCTCGTCAGGGTCGTATGGCTACACCTTC.

This chain connects TRBV5-1 to TRBJ2-7; 8 nucleotides align to TRBD2. The length of the CDR3 is 16 residues. Germline CDR1 reads SGHRS; CDR2 reads YFSETQ. With V trimmed by 1 base and J by 6 bases, 12 bases remained unmatched. CDR3 nucleotide sequence: TGCGCCAGCAGCTTGTCGGCGGGGGGCCGGGTTGGCGAGCAGTACTTC. As protein: CASSLSAGGRVGEQYF.

V usage is TRBV19 and J usage is TRBJ1-2; D is perhaps TRBD1 (6 bases). CDR3 length: 14 residues. The V end lost 4 bases, the J end lost 5 bases, and 14 bases lay between the germline ends. The V gene's germline CDR1 is LNHDA and CDR2 SQIVND (reference sequence). This chain's CDR3 is CASSRTASRYGYTF. The DNA of the CDR3 is TGTGCCAGTAGTAGGACAGCGTCGAGGTATGGCTACACCTTC. The complete variable domain, with remaining parts taken from reference TRBV19 and TRBJ1-2, reads DGGITQSPKYLFRKEGQNVTLSCEQNLNHDAMYWYRQDPGQGLRLIYYSQIVNDFQKGDIAEGYSVSREKKESFPLTVTSAQKNPTAFYLCASSRTASRYGYTFGSGTRLTVV.

The chain links TRBV7-9 to TRBJ1-2; 11 bases match TRBD1. Trimming took 5 bases from V and 5 from J; bases not matched to a gene: 10. The CDR3 loop spans 16 amino acids. CDR1 SEHNR and CDR2 FQNEAQ come from the germline V gene (reference sequence). The CDR3 bases are TGTGCCAGCAGCCTCCTTCCGGGGACAGGGGGGTATGGCTACACCTTC. Its protein is CASSLLPGTGGYGYTF.

The rearrangement links TRBV6-5 to TRBJ1-4; tentative D call: TRBD1 (5 bases). Germline V gene lookup returns CDR1 MNHEY and CDR2 SVGAGI. Between the trimmed V and J ends, which lost 2 bases and 8 bases, there was a span of 9 bases. This CDR3 region has 13 residues. The CDR3: CASSYERQEKLFF. CDR3 sequence (DNA): TGTGCCAGCAGTTACGAGAGACAGGAAAAACTGTTTTTT.

This chain uses TRBV18 with TRBJ1-2; possible D gene TRBD1, 6 bases. Germline V gene data show CDR1 as KGHSH and CDR2 as LQKENI. Trimming removed 6 bases at V and 2 bases at J, with 10 bases between. The CDR3 spans 13 residues. The CDR3, as DNA: TGTGCCAGCTCCGAGGACAGAAACTATGGCTACACCTTC. Translated, it gives CASSEDRNYGYTF.

Only one count was recorded for this clone. CDR3 region: CASSTTGGTEAFF. CDR3 coding DNA: TGTGCCAGCAGCACAACAGGGGGCACTGAAGCTTTCTTT. This rearrangement joins TRBV3-1 (or the pseudogene TRBV3-2) to TRBJ1-1; 8 bases fit TRBD1. V shed 5 bases, J shed 4 bases, and the junction held 3 bases outside the gene matches. The germline V gene encodes CDR1 LGHDT and CDR2 YNNKEL (reference sequence). The CDR3 has 13 residues.

The chain uses TRBV3-1 (or the pseudogene TRBV3-2) and TRBJ2-5; TRBD2 matches 7 bases. CDR3 length: 12 residues. V was pared by 4 bases and J by 5 bases, with 1 base of the junction left unmatched. Germline lookup yields CDR1 LGHDT and CDR2 YNNKEL (reference sequence). The CDR3 sequence is CASSPGGETQYF. The DNA of the CDR3 is TGTGCCAGCAGCCCCGGGGGGGAGACCCAGTACTTC.

This chain joins TRBV28 and TRBJ2-2, with 8 bases that match TRBD1. With 9 bases clipped from V and 4 bases from J, the junction kept 7 bases outside the gene matches. CDR3 length: 14 residues. Germline V gives CDR1 MDHEN, CDR2 SYDVKM. This chain's CDR3 is CASIQGGGTGELFF. CDR3 bases: TGTGCCAGTATACAGGGGGGCGGCACCGGGGAGCTGTTTTTT.

This chain uses TRBV11-2 with TRBJ1-1; D gene ambiguous. CDR3 size: 16 residues. V lost 1 base to trimming and J lost 1 base, with 13 bases between them. CDR1 and CDR2 (germline): SGHAT, FQNNGV. The DNA for the CDR3 is TGTGCCAGCAGCTTAGGTTTGAGGGCGGGGAACACTGAAGCTTTCTTT. Amino acid sequence: CASSLGLRAGNTEAFF.

CDR3 bases: TGTGCCAGCAGCTCGGGACAGGGCACCTATAGCAATCAGCCCCAGCATTTT. The encoded protein is CASSSGQGTYSNQPQHF. This chain links TRBV7-8 with TRBJ1-5, with 9 bases identical to TRBD1. The CDR3 loop spans 17 amino acids. Trimming took 4 bases from V and 0 from J; bases not matched to a gene: 7. Germline loops: CDR1 SGHVS, CDR2 FQNEAQ.

V gene TRBV12-3 or TRBV12-4 combines with J gene TRBJ1-2; D gene ambiguous. There are 13 residues in the CDR3. Trimming removed 3 bases at V and 2 bases at J, with 7 bases between. The CDR3 reads CASSLGRNYGYTF. CDR3 nucleotide sequence: TGTGCCAGCAGTTTGGGCCGGAACTATGGCTACACCTTC.

The chain employs TRBV6-5 and TRBJ2-7, with 9 bases matching TRBD2. V lost 6 bases and J lost 2; bases outside the gene matches: 8. The CDR3 covers 15 residues. Germline V gene data show CDR1 as MNHEY and CDR2 as SVGAGI. The CDR3 protein is CASSRDSGSAYEQYF. For the CDR3, the DNA is TGTGCCAGCAGCCGGGATAGCGGGAGTGCCTACGAGCAGTACTTC.

This clone was seen just once. The V call is TRBV29-1, the J call TRBJ1-1; 8 bases are shared with TRBD1. With 4 bases clipped from V and 1 base from J, the junction kept 2 bases outside the gene matches. The CDR3 is 13 residues long. Germline CDR1 and CDR2: SQVTM and ANQGSEA. The CDR3 protein is CSVARGPNTEAFF. The CDR3, as DNA: TGCAGCGTTGCCAGGGGGCCGAACACTGAAGCTTTCTTT.

V and J are TRBV7-2 and TRBJ1-4, with TRBD1 as a possible D gene (5 bases). Trimming removed 1 base from V and 6 bases from J, with 9 bases in between. The V gene's germline CDR1 is SGHTA and CDR2 FQGNSA. CDR3 length: 14 amino acids. As DNA, the CDR3 is TGTGCCAGCAGCTTAGGGACATGGGATGAAAAACTGTTTTTT. Translating it yields CASSLGTWDEKLFF.

This chain connects TRBV28 to TRBJ2-7, with D perhaps matching TRBD1 (6 bases). The germline V gene encodes CDR1 MDHEN and CDR2 SYDVKM. This CDR3 is 15 amino acids long. V dropped 6 bases and J dropped 6 bases, with 21 bases sitting between them. The CDR3 here is CASSSSGTPVGEQYF. Here the CDR3 DNA reads TGTGCCAGCAGCTCCTCCGGGACACCGGTCGGCGAGCAGTACTTC.

The V gene is TRBV28, the J gene TRBJ2-7; 9 nucleotides align to TRBD1. J lost 5 bases, V lost 2 bases, and 10 bases had no gene match. Germline values: CDR1 MDHEN, CDR2 SYDVKM. The CDR3 covers 16 residues. Here the CDR3 reads CASSLNLGTGPHEQYF. DNA of the CDR3: TGTGCCAGCAGTTTAAATCTTGGGACAGGGCCCCACGAGCAGTACTTC.

V gene TRBV10-3 combines with J gene TRBJ1-2, with D hard to call. The CDR3 runs 13 residues. V lost 4 bases and J 5 bases, leaving 11 bases between the germline ends. CDR1 is ENHRY, CDR2 SYGVKD, per germline. CDR3 protein: CAISVDSLYGYTF. Written as DNA, the CDR3 is TGTGCCATCAGTGTAGATTCGCTATATGGCTACACCTTC.

The V call is TRBV27, the J call TRBJ1-5; possible D gene TRBD1, 6 bases. The germline CDR1 and CDR2 sequences are MNHEY and SMNVEV (reference sequence). Trimming pared 3 bases from V and 8 bases from J, leaving 14 bases between. The length of the CDR3 is 14 residues. CDR3: CASSLGGAREPQHF. The CDR3 nucleotides read TGTGCCAGCAGTTTGGGGGGGGCGAGGGAGCCCCAGCATTTT.

This sequence joins TRBV7-2 and TRBJ1-2; 7 bases map to TRBD1. The CDR3 covers 14 residues. After removal of 1 base from V and 2 bases from J, the junction contained 1 base not matched to a gene. CDR1 is SGHTA, CDR2 FQGNSA, per germline. CDR3 DNA: TGTGCCAGCAGCTTAGGCAGGGGGAACTATGGCTACACCTTC. Translating gives CASSLGRGNYGYTF.

The V call is TRBV4-1, the J call TRBJ2-2; D not certain. Trimming removed 0 bases at V and 4 bases at J, with 9 bases between. Germline values: CDR1 MGHRA, CDR2 YSYEKL. There are 15 residues in the CDR3. CDR3 in amino acids: CASSQEPQFTGELFF. The CDR3 DNA reads TGCGCCAGCAGCCAAGAGCCACAGTTCACCGGGGAGCTGTTTTTT.

CDR3 amino acids: CASSLPWTEAYNEQFF. Here the CDR3 DNA reads TGTGCCAGCAGCTTACCTTGGACAGAAGCTTACAATGAGCAGTTCTTC. The chain has TRBV11-2 and TRBJ2-1; D is possibly TRBD1 (6 bases). The V end was cut by 2 bases, the J end by 4 bases, with 15 bases between. CDR3 length: 16 amino acids. Germline assignment: CDR1 SGHAT and CDR2 FQNNGV.